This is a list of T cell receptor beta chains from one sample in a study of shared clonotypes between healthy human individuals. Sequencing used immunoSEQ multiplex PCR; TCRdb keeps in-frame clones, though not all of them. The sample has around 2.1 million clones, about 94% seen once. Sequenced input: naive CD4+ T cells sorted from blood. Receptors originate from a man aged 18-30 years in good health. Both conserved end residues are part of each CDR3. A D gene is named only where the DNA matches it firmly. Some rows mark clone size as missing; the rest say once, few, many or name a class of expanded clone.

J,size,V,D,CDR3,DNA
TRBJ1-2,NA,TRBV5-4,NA,CASSLGGLSYTF,TGTGCCAGCAGCTTAGGAGGGTTGAGCTACACCTTC
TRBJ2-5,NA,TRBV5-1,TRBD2,CASSPTGGETQYF,TGCGCCAGCAGCCCCACGGGAGGAGAGACCCAGTACTTC
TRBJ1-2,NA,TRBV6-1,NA,CASSEAGQYGYTF,TGTGCCAGCAGTGAAGCGGGGCAGTATGGCTACACCTTC
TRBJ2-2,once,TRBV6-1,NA,CASRATATGGELFF,TGTGCCAGCAGAGCGACAGCTACCGGCGGGGAGCTGTTTTTT
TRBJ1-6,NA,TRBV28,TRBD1,CASRGNDRGGSSPLHF,TGTGCCAGCAGAGGCAATGACAGGGGAGGCAGCTCACCCCTCCACTTT
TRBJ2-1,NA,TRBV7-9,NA,CASSPLHNEQFF,TGTGCCAGCAGCCCACTCCACAATGAGCAGTTCTTC
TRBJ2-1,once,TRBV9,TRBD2,CASSVGTSGNYNEQFF,TGTGCCAGCAGCGTCGGGACTAGCGGGAACTACAATGAGCAGTTCTTC
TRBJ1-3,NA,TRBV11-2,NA,CASSRGVNRANSAGNTIYF,TGTGCCAGCAGCAGGGGGGTTAACCGGGCTAATAGTGCTGGAAACACCATATATTTT
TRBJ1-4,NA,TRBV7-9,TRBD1,CASSSDRGAYEKLFF,TGTGCCAGCAGCTCCGACAGGGGAGCCTATGAAAAACTGTTTTTT
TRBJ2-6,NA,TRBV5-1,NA,CASSLASGLGANVLTF,TGCGCCAGCAGCTTGGCCTCCGGACTTGGGGCCAACGTCCTGACTTTC
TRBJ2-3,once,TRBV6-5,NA,CASRREGGGDTQYF,TGTGCCAGCAGGAGAGAGGGGGGGGGAGATACGCAGTATTTT
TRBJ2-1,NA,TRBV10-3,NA,CAITGTVTSNEQFF,TGTGCCATCACCGGGACAGTGACTAGCAATGAGCAGTTCTTC
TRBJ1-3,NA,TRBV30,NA,CAWSPGHGNTIYF,TGTGCCTGGAGCCCAGGCCACGGAAACACCATATATTTT
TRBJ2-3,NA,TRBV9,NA,CASSVGNTDTQYF,TGTGCCAGCAGCGTAGGCAACACAGATACGCAGTATTTT
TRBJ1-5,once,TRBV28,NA,CASSLGGGGQPQHF,TGTGCCAGCAGTCTGGGAGGGGGAGGTCAGCCCCAGCATTTT
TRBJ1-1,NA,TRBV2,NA,CASSQSGTEAFF,TGTGCCAGCAGCCAGTCGGGGACTGAAGCTTTCTTT
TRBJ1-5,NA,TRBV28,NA,CASRGEQLGNQPQHF,TGTGCCAGCAGGGGTGAACAGCTTGGCAATCAGCCCCAGCATTTT
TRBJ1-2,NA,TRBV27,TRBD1,CASKYTGGATVGYTF,TGTGCCAGCAAATACACAGGGGGCGCAACGGTTGGCTACACCTTC
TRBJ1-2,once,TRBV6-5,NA,CASSYSWQGKGYTF,TGTGCCAGCAGTTACTCGTGGCAGGGGAAAGGCTACACCTTC
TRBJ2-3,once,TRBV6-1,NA,CASSPTGSTDTQYF,TGTGCCAGCAGTCCCACGGGGAGCACAGATACGCAGTATTTT
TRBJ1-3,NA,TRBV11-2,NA,CASSLSTHSGNTIYF,TGTGCCAGCAGCTTAAGCACCCACTCTGGAAACACCATATATTTT
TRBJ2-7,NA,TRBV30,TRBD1,CAWSDRGRGEQYF,TGTGCCTGGAGTGACAGGGGTCGGGGCGAGCAGTACTTC
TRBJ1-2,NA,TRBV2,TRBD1,CASNRGSYGYTF,TGTGCCAGCAACAGGGGAAGCTATGGCTACACCTTC
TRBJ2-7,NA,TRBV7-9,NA,CASSLSWDEQYF,TGTGCCAGCAGCTTAAGTTGGGACGAGCAGTACTTC
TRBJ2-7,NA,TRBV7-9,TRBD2,CASSPKAGTSGRASYEQYF,TGTGCCAGCAGCCCGAAGGCCGGGACTAGCGGGAGGGCCTCCTACGAGCAGTACTTC
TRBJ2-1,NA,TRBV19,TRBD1,CASSLTGTVYNEQFF,TGTGCCAGTAGTTTGACCGGGACAGTTTACAATGAGCAGTTCTTC
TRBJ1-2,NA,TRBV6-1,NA,CASSEAALGDGGYTF,TGTGCCAGCAGTGAAGCTGCTTTAGGGGACGGTGGCTACACCTTC
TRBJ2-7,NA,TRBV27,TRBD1,CASRIPGTGLDYEQYF,TGTGCCAGCAGAATACCTGGGACAGGCCTCGACTACGAGCAGTACTTC
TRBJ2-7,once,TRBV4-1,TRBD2,CASSQGGGRTTYEQYF,TGCGCCAGCAGCCAAGGGGGCGGGAGGACGACCTACGAGCAGTACTTC
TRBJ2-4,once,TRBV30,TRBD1,CAWSGGGWDIQYF,TGTGCCTGGAGTGGAGGGGGCTGGGACATTCAGTACTTC
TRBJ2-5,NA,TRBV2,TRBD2,CASSTSASQETQYF,TGTGCCAGCAGTACTAGCGCCTCCCAAGAGACCCAGTACTTC
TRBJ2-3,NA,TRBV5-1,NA,CASSLATATDTQYF,TGCGCCAGCAGCTTGGCGACAGCCACAGATACGCAGTATTTT
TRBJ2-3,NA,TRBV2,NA,CASSGAGGTTDTQYF,TGTGCCAGCAGTGGGGCAGGGGGGACCACAGATACGCAGTATTTT
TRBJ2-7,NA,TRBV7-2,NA,CASSGGDWRGFTYEQYF,TGTGCCAGCAGCGGGGGAGATTGGCGGGGTTTCACCTACGAGCAGTACTTC
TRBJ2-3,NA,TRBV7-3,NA,CASSPRTGTDTQYF,TGTGCCAGCAGCCCTAGGACCGGCACAGATACGCAGTATTTT
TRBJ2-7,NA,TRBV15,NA,CATSRDGAAEQYF,TGTGCCACCAGCAGAGATGGAGCGGCCGAGCAGTACTTC
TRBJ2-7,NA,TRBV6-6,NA,CASNLVSSYEQYF,TGTGCCAGCAATCTAGTTAGCTCCTACGAGCAGTACTTC
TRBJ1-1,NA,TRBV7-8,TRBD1,CASSLRDRGSEAFF,TGTGCCAGCAGCTTGCGGGACAGGGGCTCTGAAGCTTTCTTT
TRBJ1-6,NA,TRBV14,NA,CASSQPNSPLHF,TGTGCCAGCAGCCAGCCTAATTCACCCCTCCACTTT
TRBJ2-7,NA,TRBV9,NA,CASSVHVGASSYEQYF,TGTGCCAGCAGCGTACATGTCGGGGCCAGCTCCTACGAGCAGTACTTC
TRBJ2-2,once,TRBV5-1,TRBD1,CASSPRTGGGELFF,TGCGCCAGCAGCCCCAGGACAGGGGGTGGGGAGCTGTTTTTT
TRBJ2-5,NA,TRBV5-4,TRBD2,CASSFGGGLQETQYF,TGTGCCAGCAGCTTCGGGGGGGGGCTCCAAGAGACCCAGTACTTC
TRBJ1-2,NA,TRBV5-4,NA,CASSFGGINYGYTF,TGTGCCAGCAGCTTTGGGGGAATTAACTATGGCTACACCTTC
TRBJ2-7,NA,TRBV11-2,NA,CASSLLYEQYF,TGTGCCAGCAGCTTGCTCTACGAGCAGTACTTC
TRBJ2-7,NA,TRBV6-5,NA,CASSYSTASSYEQYF,TGTGCCAGCAGTTATTCGACAGCTAGCTCCTACGAGCAGTACTTC
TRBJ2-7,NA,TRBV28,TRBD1,CASSFLAGGSYEQYF,TGTGCCAGCAGTTTCCTGGCAGGGGGCTCCTACGAGCAGTACTTC
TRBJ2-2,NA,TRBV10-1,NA,CASSAPGTTGELFF,TGCGCCAGCAGTGCTCCCGGGACAACCGGGGAGCTGTTTTTT
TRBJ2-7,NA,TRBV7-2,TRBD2,CASSRTSGTSYEQYF,TGTGCCAGCAGCCGGACTAGCGGGACGTCCTACGAGCAGTACTTC
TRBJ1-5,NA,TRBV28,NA,CATLRGTNQPQHF,TGTGCCACCCTACGGGGGACAAATCAGCCCCAGCATTTT
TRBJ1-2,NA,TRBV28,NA,CASSLRGNYGYTF,TGTGCCAGCAGTTTACGGGGAAACTATGGCTACACCTTC
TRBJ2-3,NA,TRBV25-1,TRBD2,CASSAISIWRGVGDTQYF,TGTGCCAGCAGTGCCATAAGCATTTGGCGGGGGGTCGGGGATACGCAGTATTTT